One and the same sample provided the 2 T cell receptor beta chains below, sequenced in a study of cytomegalovirus exposure and HLA in healthy donors. PCR primers comprised 60 Vbeta and 13 Jbeta primers. Assay used: immunoSEQ multiplex PCR; TCRdb lists only in-frame clones, some missing. Of 150,000 or so clones in the sample, approximately 84% were seen once. Sequencing input: PBMCs. Receptors originate from a man aged 25 to 40 in good health and CMV-seropositive.

V gene TRBV28 combines with J gene TRBJ2-3; 8 nucleotides match TRBD2. Germline CDR1 MDHEN, CDR2 SYDVKM. V lost 1 base to trimming and J lost 3 bases; unmatched junction nucleotides: 3. The CDR3 is 15 residues long. CDR3 bases: TGTGCCAGCAGTTTATTTGGCGGGGGGACAGATACGCAGTATTTT. As protein: CASSLFGGGTDTQYF.

The chain is built from TRBV27 and TRBJ2-7; tentatively, D is TRBD2 (5 bases). The CDR3 extends over 14 amino acids. Trimming stripped 6 bases from V and 3 bases from J, with 15 bases between. CDR1 MNHEY and CDR2 SMNVEV come from the germline V gene (reference sequence). The CDR3 loop reads CASSPRTSHYEQYF. CDR3 coding DNA: TGTGCCAGCAGCCCCCGGACTTCCCACTACGAGCAGTACTTC.